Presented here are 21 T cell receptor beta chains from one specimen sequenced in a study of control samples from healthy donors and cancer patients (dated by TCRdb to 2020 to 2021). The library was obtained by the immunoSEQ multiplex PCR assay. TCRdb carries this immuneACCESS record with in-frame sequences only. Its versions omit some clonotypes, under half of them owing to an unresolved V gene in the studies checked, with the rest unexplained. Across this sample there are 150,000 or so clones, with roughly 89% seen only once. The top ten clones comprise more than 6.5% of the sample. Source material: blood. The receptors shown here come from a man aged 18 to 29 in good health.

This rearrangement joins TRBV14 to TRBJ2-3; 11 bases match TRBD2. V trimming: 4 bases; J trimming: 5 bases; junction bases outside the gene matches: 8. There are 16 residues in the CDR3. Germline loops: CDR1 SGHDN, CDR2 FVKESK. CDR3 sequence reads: CASSLLTSGVGDTQYF. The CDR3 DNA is TGTGCCAGCAGCCTCCTGACTAGCGGGGTGGGAGATACGCAGTATTTT. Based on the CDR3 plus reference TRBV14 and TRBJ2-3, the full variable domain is EAGVTQFPSHSVIEKGQTVTLRCDPISGHDNLYWYRRVMGKEIKFLLHFVKESKQDESGMPNNRFLAERTGGTYSTLKVQPAELEDSGVYFCASSLLTSGVGDTQYFGPGTRLTVL.

The CDR3 loop reads CASSPDRGPIEQYF. In DNA form, the CDR3 reads TGCGCCAGCAGCCCCGACAGGGGGCCCATCGAGCAGTACTTC. The chain joins TRBV4-1 to TRBJ2-7; 10 nucleotides agree with TRBD1. V was pared by 4 bases and J by 6 bases, with 6 bases of the junction left unmatched. Germline CDR1 MGHRA, CDR2 YSYEKL. The CDR3 totals 14 residues.

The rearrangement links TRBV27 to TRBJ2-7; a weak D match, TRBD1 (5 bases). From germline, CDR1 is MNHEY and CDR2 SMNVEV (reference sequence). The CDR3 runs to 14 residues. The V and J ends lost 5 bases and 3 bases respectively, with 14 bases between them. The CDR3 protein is CASSGRVPYYEQYF. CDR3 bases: TGTGCCAGCAGTGGCAGGGTGCCCTACTACGAGCAGTACTTC.

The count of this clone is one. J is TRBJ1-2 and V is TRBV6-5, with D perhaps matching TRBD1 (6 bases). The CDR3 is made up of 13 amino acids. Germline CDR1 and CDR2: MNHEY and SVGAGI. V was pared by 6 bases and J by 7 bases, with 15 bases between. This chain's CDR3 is CASRKNQGSGYTF. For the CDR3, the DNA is TGTGCCAGCAGAAAGAATCAGGGGTCTGGCTACACCTTC.

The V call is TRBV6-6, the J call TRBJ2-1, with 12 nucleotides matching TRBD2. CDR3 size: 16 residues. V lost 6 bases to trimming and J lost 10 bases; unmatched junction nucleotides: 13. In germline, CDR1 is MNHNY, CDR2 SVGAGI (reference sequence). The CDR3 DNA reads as TGTGCCAGCAGAGCCCCGACTAGCGGGGGCCTAGGGGAGCAGTTCTTC. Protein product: CASRAPTSGGLGEQFF.

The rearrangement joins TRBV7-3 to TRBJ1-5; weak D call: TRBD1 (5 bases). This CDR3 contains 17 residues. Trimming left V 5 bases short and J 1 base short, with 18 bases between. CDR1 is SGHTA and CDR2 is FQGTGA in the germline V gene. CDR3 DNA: TGTGCCAGCAGCCCAGTCTCGGGGACGGGGAGCAATCAGCCCCAGCATTTT. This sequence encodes CASSPVSGTGSNQPQHF.

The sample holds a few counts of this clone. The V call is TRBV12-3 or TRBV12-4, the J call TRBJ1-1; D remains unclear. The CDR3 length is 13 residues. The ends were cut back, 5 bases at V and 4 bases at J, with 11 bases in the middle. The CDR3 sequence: CASSGPPGTEAFF. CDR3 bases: TGTGCCAGCAGTGGACCTCCGGGCACTGAAGCTTTCTTT.

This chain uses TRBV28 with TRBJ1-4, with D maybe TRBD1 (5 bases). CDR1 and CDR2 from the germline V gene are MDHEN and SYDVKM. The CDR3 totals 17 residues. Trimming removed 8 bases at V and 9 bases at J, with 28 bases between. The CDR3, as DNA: TGTGCCAGCTCCAGTAAAAAAGTACAGGACCTGGTGCAAAAACTGTTTTTT. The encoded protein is CASSSKKVQDLVQKLFF. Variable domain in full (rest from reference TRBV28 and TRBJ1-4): DVKVTQSSRYLVKRTGEKVFLECVQDMDHENMFWYRQDPGLGLRLIYFSYDVKMKEKGDIPEGYSVSREKKERFSLILESASTNQTSMYLCASSSKKVQDLVQKLFFGSGTQLSVL.

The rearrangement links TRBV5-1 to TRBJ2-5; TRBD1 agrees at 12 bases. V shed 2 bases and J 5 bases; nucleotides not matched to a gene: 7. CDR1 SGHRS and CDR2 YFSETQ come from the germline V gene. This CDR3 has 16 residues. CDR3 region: CASSFTGTGGAETQYF. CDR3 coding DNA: TGCGCCAGCAGCTTCACCGGGACAGGGGGCGCGGAGACCCAGTACTTC.

CDR3 protein: CASSPGGDYGYTF. CDR3 in DNA: TGTGCCAGCAGCCCCGGCGGAGACTATGGCTACACCTTC. The V call is TRBV7-3, the J call TRBJ1-2; the D is unclear. The CDR3 sequence is 13 residues long. Germline V gene lookup returns CDR1 SGHTA and CDR2 FQGTGA. Trimming pared 5 bases from V and 3 bases from J, leaving 10 bases between.

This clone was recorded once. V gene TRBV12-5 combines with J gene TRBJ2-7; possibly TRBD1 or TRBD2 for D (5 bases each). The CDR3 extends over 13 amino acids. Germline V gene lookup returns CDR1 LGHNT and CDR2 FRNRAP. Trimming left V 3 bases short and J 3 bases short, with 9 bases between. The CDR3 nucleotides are TGTGCTAGTGGTTTAGGGGACCACTACGAGCAGTACTTC. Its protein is CASGLGDHYEQYF.

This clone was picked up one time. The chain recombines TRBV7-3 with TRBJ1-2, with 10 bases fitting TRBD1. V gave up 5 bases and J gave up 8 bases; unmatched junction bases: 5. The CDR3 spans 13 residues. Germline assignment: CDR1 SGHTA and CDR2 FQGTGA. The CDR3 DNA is TGTGCCAGCAGCCTGACAGGGGGCTGGGGCTACACCTTC. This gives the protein CASSLTGGWGYTF.

The CDR3 is CASSDSALSEQFF. The CDR3, as DNA: TGCGCCAGCAGTGATTCGGCCTTGAGTGAGCAGTTCTTC. This chain joins TRBV10-1 and TRBJ2-1, with D hard to call. CDR1 is WNHNN and CDR2 is SYGVQD in the germline V gene (reference sequence). There are 13 residues in the CDR3. The V and J ends lost 3 bases and 9 bases respectively, with 12 bases between them.

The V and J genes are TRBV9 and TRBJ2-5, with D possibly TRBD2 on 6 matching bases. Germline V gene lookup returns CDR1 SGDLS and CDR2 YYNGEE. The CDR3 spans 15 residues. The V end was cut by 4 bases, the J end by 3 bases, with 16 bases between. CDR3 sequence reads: CASSPQGGTEETQYF. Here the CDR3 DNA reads TGTGCCAGCAGCCCCCAGGGTGGGACTGAAGAGACCCAGTACTTC.

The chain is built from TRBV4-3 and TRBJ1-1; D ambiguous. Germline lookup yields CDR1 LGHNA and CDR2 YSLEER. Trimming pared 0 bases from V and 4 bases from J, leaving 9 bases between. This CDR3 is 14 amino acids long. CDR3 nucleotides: TGCGCCAGCAGCCAAGAAGGGCACGGCACTGAAGCTTTCTTT. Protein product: CASSQEGHGTEAFF.

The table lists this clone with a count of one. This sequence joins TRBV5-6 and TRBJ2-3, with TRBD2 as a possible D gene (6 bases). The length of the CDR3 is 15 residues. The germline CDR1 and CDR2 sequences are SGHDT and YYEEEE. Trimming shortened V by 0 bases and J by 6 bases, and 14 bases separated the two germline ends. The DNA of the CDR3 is TGTGCCAGCAGCTTGGGGGGCCTAGCGACGGATACGCAGTATTTT. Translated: CASSLGGLATDTQYF.

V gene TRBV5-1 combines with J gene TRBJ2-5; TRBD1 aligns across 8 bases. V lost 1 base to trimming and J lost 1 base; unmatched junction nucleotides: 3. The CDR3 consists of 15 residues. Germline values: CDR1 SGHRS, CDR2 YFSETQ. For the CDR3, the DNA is TGCGCCAGCAGCTTGAGGACAGGGTCCCAAGAGACCCAGTACTTC. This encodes CASSLRTGSQETQYF.

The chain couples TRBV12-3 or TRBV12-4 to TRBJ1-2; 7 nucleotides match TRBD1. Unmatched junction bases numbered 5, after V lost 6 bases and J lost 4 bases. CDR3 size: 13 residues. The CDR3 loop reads CASSSDRVYGYTF. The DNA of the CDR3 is TGTGCCAGCAGCTCCGACAGGGTCTATGGCTACACCTTC.

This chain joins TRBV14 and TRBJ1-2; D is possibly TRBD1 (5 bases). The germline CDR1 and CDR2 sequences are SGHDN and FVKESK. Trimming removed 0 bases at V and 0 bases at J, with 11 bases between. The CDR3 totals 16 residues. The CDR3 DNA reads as TGTGCCAGCAGCCAAGAATTGCAGGGAGCTAACTATGGCTACACCTTC. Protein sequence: CASSQELQGANYGYTF.

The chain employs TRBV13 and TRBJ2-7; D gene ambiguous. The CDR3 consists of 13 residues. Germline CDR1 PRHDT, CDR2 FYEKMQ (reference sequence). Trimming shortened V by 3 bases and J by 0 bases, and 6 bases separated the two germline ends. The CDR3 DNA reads TGTGCCAGCAGCTTGGTCAACTCCTACGAGCAGTACTTC. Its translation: CASSLVNSYEQYF.

In nucleotides, the CDR3 is TGTGCCAGCAGCGTAGGGGACAGGGGTTTCGACGAGCAGTACTTC. It encodes CASSVGDRGFDEQYF. The genes are TRBV9 and TRBJ2-7, with 10 bases identical to TRBD1. Looked up from germline, CDR1 is SGDLS and CDR2 is YYNGEE. Trimming removed 0 bases from V and 5 bases from J; junction bases left unmatched: 5. This CDR3 region has 15 residues. The full variable domain, with the rest looked up from reference TRBV9 and TRBJ2-7, is DSGVTQTPKHLITATGQRVTLRCSPRSGDLSVYWYQQSLDQGLQFLIQYYNGEERAKGNILERFSAQQFPDLHSELNLSSLELGDSALYFCASSVGDRGFDEQYFGPGTRLTVT.